Following are 30 T cell receptor beta chains from one sample sequenced in a study of blood T cell repertoires in COVID-19. The method was immunoSEQ multiplex PCR; TCRdb's version includes in-frame clones alone and lacks a portion of them. The sample holds 200,000 to 250,000 clones, less than 85% seen once. The sample consisted of peripheral blood. The receptors were gathered from a woman in her 70s with acute or convalescent COVID-19.

The gene calls are TRBV9 and TRBJ1-3; D is perhaps TRBD1 (6 bases). This CDR3 has 16 amino acids. Germline V CDR1 and CDR2: SGDLS, YYNGEE. The V gene lost 4 bases and the J gene lost 0 bases, with 14 bases spanning the gap. This CDR3 is CASSRTESSSGNTIYF. The CDR3 bases are TGTGCCAGCAGCAGGACAGAGTCTAGCTCTGGAAACACCATATATTTT.

The CDR3 here is CASSYFGGNEQFF. The CDR3 bases are TGTGCCAGCAGTTATTTTGGGGGGAATGAGCAGTTCTTC. This chain joins TRBV6-6 and TRBJ2-1, with D perhaps TRBD2 (6 bases). Trimming took 3 bases from V and 7 from J, leaving 10 bases between them. CDR1 and CDR2 (germline): MNHNY, SVGAGI (reference sequence). The CDR3 loop spans 13 amino acids.

Only a few counts were recorded for this clone. The chain carries TRBV5-6 and TRBJ2-5; D is perhaps TRBD2 (6 bases). The CDR3 extends over 14 amino acids. The V gene lost 5 bases and the J gene lost 4 bases, with 15 bases spanning the gap. CDR1 SGHDT and CDR2 YYEEEE come from the germline V gene. CDR3 nucleotide sequence: TGTGCCAGCAGTCCCATAGGAGCGGGAGAGACCCAGTACTTC. It specifies CASSPIGAGETQYF. The variable domain in full, completed from reference TRBV5-6 and TRBJ2-5, reads DAGVTQSPTHLIKTRGQQVTLRCSPKSGHDTVSWYQQALGQGPQFIFQYYEEEERQRGNFPDRFSGHQFPNYSSELNVNALLLGDSALYLCASSPIGAGETQYFGPGTRLLVL.

The chain couples TRBV18 to TRBJ1-1; 9 nucleotides match TRBD1. Germline loops: CDR1 KGHSH, CDR2 LQKENI. CDR3 length equals 15 residues. V shed 2 bases and J 2 bases; nucleotides not matched to a gene: 3. The CDR3 DNA follows: TGTGCCAGCTCACCAGAGGGACAGGGTAACACTGAAGCTTTCTTT. It encodes CASSPEGQGNTEAFF.

The chain recombines TRBV5-6 with TRBJ2-5; the D is unclear. Germline V gene data show CDR1 as SGHDT and CDR2 as YYEEEE. The CDR3 is 13 amino acids. V lost 4 bases and J 9 bases, leaving 16 bases between the germline ends. This CDR3 is CASSETYPGSQYF. CDR3 bases: TGTGCCAGCAGCGAGACCTACCCCGGGTCCCAGTACTTC.

The chain uses TRBV28 and TRBJ2-7; 8 bases fit TRBD1. V lost 5 bases and J lost 4; bases outside the gene matches: 7. Germline V gene data show CDR1 as MDHEN and CDR2 as SYDVKM. The CDR3 length is 14 residues. CDR3 in amino acids: CASSQRTGRYEQYF. CDR3 bases: TGTGCCAGCAGTCAACGGACAGGGAGGTACGAGCAGTACTTC.

This clone was recorded only once. V usage is TRBV9 and J usage is TRBJ2-6, with 9 bases that match TRBD1. Per germline, CDR1 SGDLS and CDR2 YYNGEE. The ends lost 1 base at V and 3 bases at J; junction bases unmatched: 8. The length of the CDR3 is 18 residues. CDR3 nucleotide sequence: TGTGCCAGCAGCGTACCGGATACAGGGGGCGTTGGGGCCAACGTCCTGACTTTC. Its protein product is CASSVPDTGGVGANVLTF. The full variable domain, its missing parts supplied by reference TRBV9 and TRBJ2-6, is DSGVTQTPKHLITATGQRVTLRCSPRSGDLSVYWYQQSLDQGLQFLIQYYNGEERAKGNILERFSAQQFPDLHSELNLSSLELGDSALYFCASSVPDTGGVGANVLTFGAGSRLTVL.

As concerns this clone: An end of the junction differs from the germline gene, which may be a read error. The rearrangement uses TRBV30 and TRBJ1-1; maybe TRBD1 (6 bases). This CDR3 region has 11 residues. Germline values: CDR1 GTSNPN, CDR2 SVGIG (reference sequence). The CDR3 here is CAWSGSTGSSF. The CDR3, as DNA: TGTGCCTGGAGCGGGTCAACAGGGTCCTCTTTT.

CDR3: CASSQDSPRGGTYEQYF. CDR3 DNA sequence: TGTGCCAGCAGCCAAGATAGCCCCCGGGGGGGAACCTACGAGCAGTACTTC. This chain uses TRBV3-1 (or the pseudogene TRBV3-2) with TRBJ2-7; 8 bases map to TRBD2. Looked up from germline, CDR1 is LGHDT and CDR2 is YNNKEL (reference sequence). V gave up 0 bases and J gave up 2 bases; unmatched junction bases: 9. This CDR3 is built from 17 residues.

In DNA form, the CDR3 reads TGTGCCAGCAGGGTTACAAGGGGTGAGACAGGGCCTGGGGCCAACGTCCTGACTTTC. Protein sequence: CASRVTRGETGPGANVLTF. V is TRBV2 and J is TRBJ2-6, with 7 bases aligning to TRBD1. V lost 6 bases, J lost 2 bases, and 16 bases stayed unmatched. The CDR3 is 19 residues long. The germline CDR1 and CDR2 sequences are SNHLY and FYNNEI.

The chain recombines TRBV30 with TRBJ1-2; D ambiguous. From germline, CDR1 is GTSNPN and CDR2 SVGIG (reference sequence). Trimming left V 4 bases short and J 3 bases short, with 15 bases between. The CDR3 covers 14 residues. The CDR3 reads CAWIKEALDYGYTF. CDR3 coding DNA: TGTGCCTGGATTAAGGAGGCACTGGACTATGGCTACACCTTC.

At least ten counts were recorded for this clone. The chain employs TRBV2 and TRBJ2-7; tentative D call: TRBD1 (6 bases). The germline CDR1 and CDR2 sequences are SNHLY and FYNNEI. The germline V and J ends were trimmed by 9 bases and 2 bases, with 14 bases remaining between them. This CDR3 comprises 13 residues. CDR3 residues: CARLGQLAYEQYV. In DNA form, the CDR3 reads TGTGCCAGACTAGGACAGCTAGCCTACGAGCAGTACGTC.

V gene TRBV2 combines with J gene TRBJ1-5; no clear D gene. Germline V gene data show CDR1 as SNHLY and CDR2 as FYNNEI. Trimming removed 2 bases at V and 1 base at J, with 3 bases between. This CDR3 is 13 amino acids long. The CDR3 nucleotides read TGTGCCAGCAGTGAACGGAGCAATCAGCCCCAGCATTTT. The encoded protein is CASSERSNQPQHF.

J is TRBJ2-7 and V is TRBV2, with a tentative D call TRBD1 (5 bases). The V gene lost 3 bases and the J gene lost 4 bases, with 19 bases spanning the gap. CDR3 length: 16 amino acids. Germline-derived CDR1 and CDR2 are SNHLY and FYNNEI. CDR3 coding DNA: TGTGCCAGCAGTGAGTCCAGGGTCCCTCCACCTTACGAGCAGTACTTC. Translated, it gives CASSESRVPPPYEQYF. Drawing the rest from reference TRBV2 and TRBJ2-7, the complete variable domain is EPEVTQTPSHQVTQMGQEVILRCVPISNHLYFYWYRQILGQKVEFLVSFYNNEISEKSEIFDDQFSVERPDGSNFTLKIRSTKLEDSAMYFCASSESRVPPPYEQYFGPGTRLTVT.

CDR3 sequence reads: CASSQVKAKVGFAHEQYF. The CDR3 nucleotides read TGTGCCAGCAGCCAAGTGAAGGCAAAGGTCGGGTTCGCCCACGAGCAGTACTTC. The chain carries TRBV14 and TRBJ2-7; no firm D call. The V end lost 1 base, the J end lost 5 bases, and 24 bases lay between the germline ends. CDR1 and CDR2 from the germline V gene are SGHDN and FVKESK. The CDR3 totals 18 residues. Full variable domain (missing parts from reference TRBV14 and TRBJ2-7): EAGVTQFPSHSVIEKGQTVTLRCDPISGHDNLYWYRRVMGKEIKFLLHFVKESKQDESGMPNNRFLAERTGGTYSTLKVQPAELEDSGVYFCASSQVKAKVGFAHEQYFGPGTRLTVT.

V usage is TRBV18 and J usage is TRBJ2-7; the match to TRBD2 covers 8 bases. Germline V gene sequence: CDR1 KGHSH, CDR2 LQKENI. The CDR3 has 13 amino acids. The V gene end was trimmed by 3 bases and the J gene end by 4 bases; junction bases not matched to a gene: 2. DNA for the CDR3: TGTGCCAGCTCACCGGGACTAGATTACGAGCAGTACTTC. Amino acids: CASSPGLDYEQYF.

The chain carries TRBV6-1 and TRBJ1-2; unclear D gene. CDR1 and CDR2 from the germline V gene are MNHNS and SASEGT. This CDR3 comprises 14 residues. V was pared by 2 bases and J by 2 bases, with 9 bases between. DNA for the CDR3: TGTGCCAGCAGTGAACCGCGAGTAAACTATGGCTACACCTTC. Translated, it gives CASSEPRVNYGYTF.

This chain connects TRBV24-1 to TRBJ2-3; possible D gene TRBD2, 7 bases. V was cut by 0 bases and J by 0 bases, with 9 bases left in between. The length of the CDR3 is 16 residues. The V gene's germline CDR1 is KGHDR and CDR2 SFDVKD. CDR3 sequence reads: CATSDLGGASTDTQYF. CDR3 in DNA: TGTGCCACCAGTGATTTGGGGGGGGCGAGCACAGATACGCAGTATTTT.

This chain links TRBV11-3 with TRBJ2-3; 12 bases align to TRBD2. Trimming cost V 4 bases and J 2 bases; bases outside gene matches: 4. The CDR3 loop spans 16 amino acids. Per germline, CDR1 SGHNT and CDR2 YENEEA. The CDR3 sequence: CASSYGLAGFTDTQYF. In nucleotides, the CDR3 is TGTGCCAGCAGCTATGGACTAGCGGGGTTCACAGATACGCAGTATTTT.

The rearrangement uses TRBV5-4 and TRBJ2-5; 10 bases fit TRBD2. The CDR3 spans 14 residues. The germline gives CDR1 SGHNT, CDR2 YYREEE (reference sequence). Trimming at V came to 2 bases and at J to 4 bases, leaving 2 bases not matched to a gene. CDR3: CASSFRTSGETQYF. The CDR3 region has the DNA TGTGCCAGCAGCTTTAGGACTAGCGGAGAGACCCAGTACTTC.

The CDR3 region has the DNA TGTGCCATCAGTGCGGGAGGGGGCGGAGAGACCCAGTACTTC. Encoded protein: CAISAGGGGETQYF. The chain is built from TRBV10-3 and TRBJ2-5, with TRBD2 as a possible D gene (8 bases). Germline assignment: CDR1 ENHRY and CDR2 SYGVKD. CDR3 size: 14 residues. The V end was cut by 4 bases, the J end by 4 bases, with 13 bases between.

This clone appeared a few times. V is TRBV5-1 and J is TRBJ1-6; 11 bases are shared with TRBD1. After removal of 4 bases from V and 11 bases from J, the junction contained 8 bases not matched to a gene. The CDR3 totals 15 residues. Germline V gene data show CDR1 as SGHRS and CDR2 as YFSETQ. The CDR3 DNA reads TGCGCCAGCAGCGACGGGACAGGGGGTAGTGCACCCCTCCACTTT. This translates into CASSDGTGGSAPLHF.

This clone was recorded a few times. The chain uses TRBV7-3 and TRBJ2-2; D is perhaps TRBD1 (6 bases). Germline V lookup: CDR1 SGHTA, CDR2 FQGTGA. V dropped 5 bases and J dropped 8 bases, with 15 bases sitting between them. The CDR3 has 14 residues. The CDR3 coding sequence is TGTGCCAGCAGCCGAAATCCACAGGGAGGGGAGCTGTTTTTT. This sequence encodes CASSRNPQGGELFF.

The chain uses TRBV3-1 (or the pseudogene TRBV3-2) and TRBJ1-2; D is unclear. Germline V gene lookup returns CDR1 LGHDT and CDR2 YNNKEL (reference sequence). The ends were cut back, 1 base at V and 3 bases at J, with 9 bases in the middle. The CDR3 is 14 amino acids. DNA for the CDR3: TGTGCCAGCAGCCAAGGAGTAGAACACTATGGCTACACCTTC. Protein sequence: CASSQGVEHYGYTF.

The J gene is TRBJ1-3, the V gene TRBV9; D is undetermined. The CDR3 is 14 residues long. Per the germline V gene, CDR1 is SGDLS and CDR2 is YYNGEE. V shed 0 bases and J shed 5 bases, with 9 bases lying between them. The CDR3 sequence: CASSVASTRNTIYF. The CDR3 coding sequence is TGTGCCAGCAGCGTAGCTTCTACTAGAAACACCATATATTTT.

V is TRBV6-5 and J is TRBJ1-6; 7 bases fit TRBD1. The CDR3 totals 14 residues. Trimming cost V 6 bases and J 11 bases; bases outside gene matches: 10. Germline V gene lookup returns CDR1 MNHEY and CDR2 SVGAGI. The CDR3 region has the DNA TGTGCCAGCAGAGCGACAGGGTACTGGGCACCCCTCCACTTT. Translated, it gives CASRATGYWAPLHF.

The rearrangement uses TRBV3-1 (or the pseudogene TRBV3-2) and TRBJ2-2; 8 bases map to TRBD1. J was trimmed by 6 bases and V by 0 bases; bases with no gene match: 12. This CDR3 has 18 amino acids. Looked up from germline, CDR1 is LGHDT and CDR2 is YNNKEL (reference sequence). The CDR3, as DNA: TGTGCCAGCAGCCAAGATACCTTTAACAGGGGGGAAGCCGGGGAGCTGTTTTTT. Its translation is CASSQDTFNRGEAGELFF.

Note on this clone: A read error may account for a junction end that differs from germline. Other DNA sequences in this specimen translate into the identical CDR3. CDR3 residues: CASSLSYEQYF. The CDR3 region has the DNA TGTGCCAGCAGTCTATCCTACGAGCAGTACTTC. The gene calls are TRBV27 and TRBJ2-7, with no clear D. Germline V CDR1 and CDR2: MNHEY, SMNVEV (reference sequence). The CDR3 runs to 11 residues.

V gene TRBV19 combines with J gene TRBJ2-3; 10 bases agree with TRBD2. The CDR3 covers 17 residues. The germline gives CDR1 LNHDA, CDR2 SQIVND (reference sequence). The V gene end was trimmed by 0 bases and the J gene end by 2 bases; junction bases not matched to a gene: 5. The CDR3 spells CASSIDRTSGNTDTQYF. DNA for the CDR3: TGTGCCAGTAGTATAGACCGGACTAGCGGAAACACAGATACGCAGTATTTT.

CDR3 sequence (DNA): TGCGCCAGCAGCTTGTCGACAGGGGACTACGAGCAGTACTTC. This encodes CASSLSTGDYEQYF. The genes are TRBV5-1 and TRBJ2-7, with 8 bases aligning to TRBD1. CDR1 is SGHRS, CDR2 YFSETQ, per germline. V shed 1 base, J shed 3 bases, and the junction held 3 bases outside the gene matches. This CDR3 region has 14 residues.